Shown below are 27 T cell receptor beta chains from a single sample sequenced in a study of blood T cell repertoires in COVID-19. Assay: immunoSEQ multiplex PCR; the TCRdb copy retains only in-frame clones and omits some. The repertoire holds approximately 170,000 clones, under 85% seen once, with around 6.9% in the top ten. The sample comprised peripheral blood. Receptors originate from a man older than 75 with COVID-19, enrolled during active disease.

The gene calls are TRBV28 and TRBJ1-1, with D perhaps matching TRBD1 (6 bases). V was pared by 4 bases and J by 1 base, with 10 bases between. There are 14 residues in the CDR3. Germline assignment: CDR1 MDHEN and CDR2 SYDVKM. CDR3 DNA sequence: TGTGCCAGCAGTTCGGGACAATGGAACACTGAAGCTTTCTTT. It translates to CASSSGQWNTEAFF.

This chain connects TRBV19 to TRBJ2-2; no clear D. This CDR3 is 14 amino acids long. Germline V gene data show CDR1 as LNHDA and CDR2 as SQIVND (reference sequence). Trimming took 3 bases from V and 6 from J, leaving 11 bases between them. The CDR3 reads CASSIPGLPGELFF. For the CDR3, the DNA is TGTGCCAGTAGTATTCCAGGTTTGCCCGGGGAGCTGTTTTTT.

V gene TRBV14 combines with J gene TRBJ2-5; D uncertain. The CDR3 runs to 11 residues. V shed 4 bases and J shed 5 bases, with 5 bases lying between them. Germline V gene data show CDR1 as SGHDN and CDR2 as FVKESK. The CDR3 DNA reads TGTGCCAGCAGCCCTGGCGAGACCCAGTACTTC. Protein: CASSPGETQYF.

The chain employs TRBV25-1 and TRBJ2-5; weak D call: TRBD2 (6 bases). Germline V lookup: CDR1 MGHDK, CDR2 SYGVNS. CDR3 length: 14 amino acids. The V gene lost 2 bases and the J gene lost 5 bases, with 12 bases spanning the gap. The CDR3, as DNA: TGTGCCAGCAGTGAACTACAGGAGGGGGAGACCCAGTACTTC. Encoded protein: CASSELQEGETQYF.

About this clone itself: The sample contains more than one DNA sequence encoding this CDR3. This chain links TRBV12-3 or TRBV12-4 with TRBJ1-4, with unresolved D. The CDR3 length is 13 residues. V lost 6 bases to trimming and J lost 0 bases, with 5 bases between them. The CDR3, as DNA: TGTGCCAGCAGGCCAGCAACTAATGAAAAACTGTTTTTT. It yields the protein CASRPATNEKLFF.

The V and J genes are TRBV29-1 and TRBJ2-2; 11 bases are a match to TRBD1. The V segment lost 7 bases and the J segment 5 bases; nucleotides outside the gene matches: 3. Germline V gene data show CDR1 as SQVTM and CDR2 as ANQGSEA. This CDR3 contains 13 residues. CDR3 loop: CSAGTGGTGELFF. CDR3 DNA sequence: TGCAGCGCCGGGACAGGGGGAACCGGGGAGCTGTTTTTT.

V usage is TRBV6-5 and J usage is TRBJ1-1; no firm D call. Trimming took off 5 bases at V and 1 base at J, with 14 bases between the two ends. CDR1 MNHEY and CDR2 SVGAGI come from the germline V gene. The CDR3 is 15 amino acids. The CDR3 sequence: CASSPLRSKNTEAFF. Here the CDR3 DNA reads TGTGCCAGCAGTCCACTGAGGTCTAAGAACACTGAAGCTTTCTTT.

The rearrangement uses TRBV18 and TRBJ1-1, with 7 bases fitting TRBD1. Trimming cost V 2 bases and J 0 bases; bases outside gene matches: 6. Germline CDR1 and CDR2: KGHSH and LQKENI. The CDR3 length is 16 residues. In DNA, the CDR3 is TGTGCCAGCTCACCATGGACAGGCGAGATGAACACTGAAGCTTTCTTT. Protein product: CASSPWTGEMNTEAFF. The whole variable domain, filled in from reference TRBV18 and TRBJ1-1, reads NAGVMQNPRHLVRRRGQEARLRCSPMKGHSHVYWYRQLPEEGLKFMVYLQKENIIDESGMPKERFSAEFPKEGPSILRIQQVVRGDSAAYFCASSPWTGEMNTEAFFGQGTRLTVV.

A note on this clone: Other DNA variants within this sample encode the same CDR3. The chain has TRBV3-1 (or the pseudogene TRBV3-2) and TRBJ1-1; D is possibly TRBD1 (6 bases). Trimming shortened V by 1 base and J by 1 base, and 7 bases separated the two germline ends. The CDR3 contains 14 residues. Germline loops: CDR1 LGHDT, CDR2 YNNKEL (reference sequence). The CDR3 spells CASSQVGGNTEAFF. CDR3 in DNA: TGTGCCAGCAGCCAAGTAGGGGGGAACACTGAAGCTTTCTTT.

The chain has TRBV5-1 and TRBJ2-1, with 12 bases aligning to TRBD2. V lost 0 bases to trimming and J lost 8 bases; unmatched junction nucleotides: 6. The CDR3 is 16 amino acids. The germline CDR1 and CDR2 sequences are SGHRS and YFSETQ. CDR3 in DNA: TGCGCCAGCAGCTTGGGGCTAGCGGGGGGGCAGGATGAGCAGTTCTTC. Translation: CASSLGLAGGQDEQFF.

The CDR3 region has the DNA TGTGCCAGCAGCGTAGCTCCCGGGTTTGGAAACACCATATATTTT. Translation: CASSVAPGFGNTIYF. The gene calls are TRBV9 and TRBJ1-3; no clear D gene. The germline CDR1 and CDR2 sequences are SGDLS and YYNGEE. The CDR3 covers 15 residues. The V and J ends lost 0 bases and 3 bases respectively, with 10 bases between them.

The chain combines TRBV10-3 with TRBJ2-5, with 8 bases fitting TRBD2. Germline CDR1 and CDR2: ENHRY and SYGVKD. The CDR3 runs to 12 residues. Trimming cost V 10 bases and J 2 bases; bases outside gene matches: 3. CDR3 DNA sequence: TGTGCCACCGGGGGGGATCAAGAGACCCAGTACTTC. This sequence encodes CATGGDQETQYF.

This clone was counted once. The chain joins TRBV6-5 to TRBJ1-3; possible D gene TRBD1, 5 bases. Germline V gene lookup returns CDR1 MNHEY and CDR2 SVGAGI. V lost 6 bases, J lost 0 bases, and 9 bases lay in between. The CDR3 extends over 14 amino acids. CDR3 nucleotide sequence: TGTGCCAGCAGCTCAGGGTACTCTGGAAACACCATATATTTT. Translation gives CASSSGYSGNTIYF.

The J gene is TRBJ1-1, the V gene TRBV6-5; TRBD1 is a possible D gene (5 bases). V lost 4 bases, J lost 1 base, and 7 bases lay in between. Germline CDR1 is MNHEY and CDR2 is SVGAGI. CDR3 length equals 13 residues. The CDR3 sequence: CASSFDRNTEAFF. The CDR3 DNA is TGTGCCAGCAGTTTCGACAGGAACACTGAAGCTTTCTTT.

CDR3 nucleotide sequence: TGTGCCAGCAGCCAAGTGATCGGTGAGCAGTTCTTC. Its translation: CASSQVIGEQFF. The chain recombines TRBV3-1 (or the pseudogene TRBV3-2) with TRBJ2-1; D unclear. The CDR3 runs 12 residues. The V and J ends lost 1 base and 9 bases respectively, with 7 bases between them. The germline V gene encodes CDR1 LGHDT and CDR2 YNNKEL (reference sequence).

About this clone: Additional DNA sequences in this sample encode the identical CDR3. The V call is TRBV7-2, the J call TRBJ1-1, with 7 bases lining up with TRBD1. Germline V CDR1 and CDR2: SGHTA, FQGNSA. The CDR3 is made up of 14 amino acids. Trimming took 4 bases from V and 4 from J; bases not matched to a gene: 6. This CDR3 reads CASSSLGQVTEAFF. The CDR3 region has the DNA TGTGCCAGCAGCTCCCTCGGACAGGTCACTGAAGCTTTCTTT.

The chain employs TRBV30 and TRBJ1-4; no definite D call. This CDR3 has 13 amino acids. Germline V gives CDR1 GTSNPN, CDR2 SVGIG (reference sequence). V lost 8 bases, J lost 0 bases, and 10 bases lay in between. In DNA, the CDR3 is TGTGCCGCGTACTTGTCAACTAATGAAAAACTGTTTTTT. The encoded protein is CAAYLSTNEKLFF.

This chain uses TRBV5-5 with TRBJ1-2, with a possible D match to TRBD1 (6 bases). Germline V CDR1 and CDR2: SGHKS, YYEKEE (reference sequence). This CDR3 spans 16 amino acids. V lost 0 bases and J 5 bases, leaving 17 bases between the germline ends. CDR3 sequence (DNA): TGTGCCAGCAGCTTGGGGGGGCAGTCTGCTCATTATGGCTACACCTTC. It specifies CASSLGGQSAHYGYTF.

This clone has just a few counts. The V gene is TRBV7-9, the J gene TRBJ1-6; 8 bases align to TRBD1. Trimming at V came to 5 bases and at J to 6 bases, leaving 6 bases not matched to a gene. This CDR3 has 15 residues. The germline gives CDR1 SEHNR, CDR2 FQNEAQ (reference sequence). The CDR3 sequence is CASSPETGGNSPLHF. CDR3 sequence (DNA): TGTGCCAGCAGCCCTGAAACAGGGGGTAATTCACCCCTCCACTTT.

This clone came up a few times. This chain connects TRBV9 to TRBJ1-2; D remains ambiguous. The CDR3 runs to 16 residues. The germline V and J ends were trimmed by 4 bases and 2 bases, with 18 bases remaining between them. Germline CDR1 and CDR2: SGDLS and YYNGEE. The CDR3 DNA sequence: TGTGCCAGCAGCCCGGGTCTACTGGCGGTGAACTATGGCTACACCTTC. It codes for CASSPGLLAVNYGYTF.

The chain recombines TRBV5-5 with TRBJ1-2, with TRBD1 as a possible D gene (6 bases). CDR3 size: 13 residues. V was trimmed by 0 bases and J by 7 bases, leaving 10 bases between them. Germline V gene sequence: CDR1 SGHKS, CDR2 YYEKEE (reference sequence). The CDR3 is CASSLEQGLGYTF. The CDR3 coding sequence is TGTGCCAGCAGCTTGGAACAGGGTCTTGGCTACACCTTC.

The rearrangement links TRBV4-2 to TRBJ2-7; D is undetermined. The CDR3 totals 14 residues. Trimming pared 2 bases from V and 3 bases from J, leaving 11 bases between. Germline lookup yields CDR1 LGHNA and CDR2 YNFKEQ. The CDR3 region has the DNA TGTGCCAGCAGCCAATCGACCTCAGGCTACGAGCAGTACTTC. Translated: CASSQSTSGYEQYF.

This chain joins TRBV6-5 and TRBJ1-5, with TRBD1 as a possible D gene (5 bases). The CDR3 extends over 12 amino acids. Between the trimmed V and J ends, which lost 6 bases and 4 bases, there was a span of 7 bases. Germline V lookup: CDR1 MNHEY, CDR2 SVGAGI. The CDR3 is CASRAGNQPQHF. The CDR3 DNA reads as TGTGCCAGCAGGGCAGGGAATCAGCCCCAGCATTTT.

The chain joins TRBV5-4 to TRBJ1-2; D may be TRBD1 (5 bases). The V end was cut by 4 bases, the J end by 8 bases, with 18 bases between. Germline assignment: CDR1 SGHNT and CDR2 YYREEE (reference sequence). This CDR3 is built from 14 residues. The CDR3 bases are TGTGCCAGCAGCCCCCAAGGAAGGGGCTGGGGCTACACCTTC. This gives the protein CASSPQGRGWGYTF. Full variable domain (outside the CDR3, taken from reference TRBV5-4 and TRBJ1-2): ETGVTQSPTHLIKTRGQQVTLRCSSQSGHNTVSWYQQALGQGPQFIFQYYREEENGRGNFPPRFSGLQFPNYSSELNVNALELDDSALYLCASSPQGRGWGYTFGSGTRLTVV.

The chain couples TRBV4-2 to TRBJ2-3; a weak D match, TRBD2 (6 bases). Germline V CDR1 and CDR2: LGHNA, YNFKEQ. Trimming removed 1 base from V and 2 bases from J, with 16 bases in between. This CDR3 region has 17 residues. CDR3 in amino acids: CASSQVGGRGFTDTQYF. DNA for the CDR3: TGTGCCAGCAGCCAAGTTGGCGGGCGGGGATTCACAGATACGCAGTATTTT.

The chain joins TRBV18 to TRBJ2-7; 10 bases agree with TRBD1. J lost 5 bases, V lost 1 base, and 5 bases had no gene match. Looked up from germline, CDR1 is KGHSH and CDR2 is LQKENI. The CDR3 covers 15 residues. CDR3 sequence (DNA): TGTGCCAGCTCACCACTAGGGACAGGGGCTGACGAGCAGTACTTC. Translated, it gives CASSPLGTGADEQYF.

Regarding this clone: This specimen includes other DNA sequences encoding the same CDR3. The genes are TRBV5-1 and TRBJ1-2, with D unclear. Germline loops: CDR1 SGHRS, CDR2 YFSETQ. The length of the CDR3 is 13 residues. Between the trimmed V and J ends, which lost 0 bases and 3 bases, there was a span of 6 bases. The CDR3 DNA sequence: TGCGCCAGCAGCTTGGGGCGGGACTATGGCTACACCTTC. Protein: CASSLGRDYGYTF.